These 12 T cell receptor beta chains originate from one sample sequenced in a study of blood T cell repertoires in COVID-19. Assay: immunoSEQ multiplex PCR; the TCRdb copy retains only in-frame clones and omits some. This sample yields around 330,000 clones, of which approximately 81% are seen a single time; under 2% belongs to the top ten. Sequencing was performed on PBMCs or T cells enriched from blood (not recorded which). The receptors derive from a woman in her 30s who had been exposed to COVID-19.

This clone has a single count. The rearrangement joins TRBV19 to TRBJ1-3, with D perhaps TRBD1 (6 bases). Germline assignment: CDR1 LNHDA and CDR2 SQIVND (reference sequence). Trimming cost V 5 bases and J 0 bases, with 11 bases left between them. This CDR3 comprises 15 residues. The CDR3 region has the DNA TGTGCCAGTAGTGAACAGGGATTCTCTGGAAACACCATATATTTT. It codes for CASSEQGFSGNTIYF.

J is TRBJ1-2 and V is TRBV28; a possible D gene is TRBD1 (6 bases). The V gene's germline CDR1 is MDHEN and CDR2 SYDVKM. The CDR3 extends over 12 amino acids. The ends were cut back, 8 bases at V and 4 bases at J, with 11 bases in the middle. The CDR3 spells CASEAQGYGYTF. The CDR3 DNA follows: TGTGCCAGCGAAGCACAGGGCTATGGCTACACCTTC.

This chain connects TRBV6-5 to TRBJ1-1; D not resolved. Trimming pared 0 bases from V and 1 base from J, leaving 12 bases between. CDR1 MNHEY and CDR2 SVGAGI come from the germline V gene. This CDR3 spans 16 amino acids. The DNA of the CDR3 is TGTGCCAGCAGTTACTCGACTCGGATGAGGAACACTGAAGCTTTCTTT. This codes for CASSYSTRMRNTEAFF.

The chain is built from TRBV7-3 and TRBJ2-2; the match to TRBD1 covers 8 bases. J gave up 5 bases and V 6 bases, and 8 bases lay outside the gene matches. Germline V lookup: CDR1 SGHTA, CDR2 FQGTGA. This CDR3 spans 15 amino acids. The CDR3 DNA reads as TGTGCCAGCAGTTGGCAGGGGGCCGGAACCGGGGAGCTGTTTTTT. Translating gives CASSWQGAGTGELFF. Together with reference TRBV7-3 and TRBJ2-2, the CDR3 gives the full variable domain: GAGVSQTPSNKVTEKGKYVELRCDPISGHTALYWYRQSLGQGPEFLIYFQGTGAADDSGLPNDRFFAVRPEGSVSTLKIQRTERGDSAVYLCASSWQGAGTGELFFGEGSRLTVL.

This clone was seen once. The chain recombines TRBV4-2 with TRBJ2-7; TRBD2 aligns across 8 bases. V lost 1 base to trimming and J lost 1 base; unmatched junction nucleotides: 0. CDR3 length: 14 amino acids. Germline V CDR1 and CDR2: LGHNA, YNFKEQ. The CDR3 loop reads CASSQAGGSYEQYF. CDR3 coding DNA: TGTGCCAGCAGCCAAGCGGGGGGGTCCTACGAGCAGTACTTC.

The chain has TRBV25-1 and TRBJ1-1; 8 bases are shared with TRBD1. The junction had 5 bases not matched to a gene; V was cut back by 0 bases and J by 5 bases. The germline V gene encodes CDR1 MGHDK and CDR2 SYGVNS. The CDR3 length is 15 residues. In DNA form, the CDR3 reads TGTGCCAGCAGTGAATATCTCAGGGGGCAGACTGAAGCTTTCTTT. Encoded protein: CASSEYLRGQTEAFF. The full variable domain, with the rest looked up from reference TRBV25-1 and TRBJ1-1, is EADIYQTPRYLVIGTGKKITLECSQTMGHDKMYWYQQDPGMELHLIHYSYGVNSTEKGDLSSESTVSRIRTEHFPLTLESARPSHTSQYLCASSEYLRGQTEAFFGQGTRLTVV.

This clone was recorded many times. The J gene is TRBJ2-5, the V gene TRBV9; 9 bases map to TRBD2. This CDR3 is 16 amino acids long. Germline-derived CDR1 and CDR2 are SGDLS and YYNGEE. V shed 0 bases, J shed 2 bases, and the junction held 5 bases outside the gene matches. CDR3 loop: CASSVGASGKQETQYF. In DNA form, the CDR3 reads TGTGCCAGCAGCGTAGGGGCTAGCGGGAAACAAGAGACCCAGTACTTC.

The chain carries TRBV11-2 and TRBJ2-2, with D tentatively TRBD1 (7 bases). From germline, CDR1 is SGHAT and CDR2 FQNNGV. The ends were cut back, 6 bases at V and 8 bases at J, with 16 bases in the middle. This CDR3 has 14 residues. CDR3 sequence: CASRRDSSGGELFF. The DNA of the CDR3 is TGTGCCAGCAGGCGGGACAGTTCTGGAGGGGAGCTGTTTTTT.

The gene calls are TRBV28 and TRBJ2-3; 12 bases map to TRBD2. Germline-derived CDR1 and CDR2 are MDHEN and SYDVKM. V gave up 5 bases and J gave up 2 bases; unmatched junction bases: 5. The CDR3 sequence is 16 residues long. CDR3 DNA sequence: TGTGCCAGCAGTCTACCTAGCGGGGGGGTCACAGATACGCAGTATTTT. Translated: CASSLPSGGVTDTQYF.

Only one count was recorded for this clone. This sequence joins TRBV27 and TRBJ2-2; 13 bases line up with TRBD2. The CDR3 length is 21 residues. Germline V gene data show CDR1 as MNHEY and CDR2 as SMNVEV (reference sequence). Trimming at V came to 3 bases and at J to 4 bases, leaving 17 bases not matched to a gene. In nucleotides, the CDR3 is TGTGCCAGCAGTTTTGGACTAGCGGGAGATCAATTTCAAGAGATCACCGGGGAGCTGTTTTTT. Its translation: CASSFGLAGDQFQEITGELFF.

This clone came up once. V and J are TRBV28 and TRBJ1-2; 9 bases agree with TRBD1. Trimming took 6 bases from V and 7 from J; bases not matched to a gene: 9. Germline V gives CDR1 MDHEN, CDR2 SYDVKM. The CDR3 covers 14 residues. For the CDR3, the DNA is TGTGCCAGCAGCTCCCTCCGGGACAGGGCTGGCTACACCTTC. Protein: CASSSLRDRAGYTF.

The chain carries TRBV7-2 and TRBJ1-1, with D perhaps TRBD1 (5 bases). The V end lost 4 bases, the J end lost 5 bases, and 11 bases lay between the germline ends. The germline V gene encodes CDR1 SGHTA and CDR2 FQGNSA. The CDR3 extends over 13 amino acids. The CDR3 spells CASSSGGRTEAFF. CDR3 DNA sequence: TGTGCCAGCAGCTCGGGGGGGAGAACTGAAGCTTTCTTT.